These T cell receptor beta chains were read from a single sample in a study of regulatory T cells in long-lasting Graves disease. TCRdb used MiXCR to reprocess the multiplex PCR reads, holding one entry per CDR3 protein. Among 250,000 to 300,000 distinct CDR3 sequences listed, 20% to 25% were seen once. Sequencing was performed on peripheral blood mononuclear cells (PBMCs), taken when the disease was refractory, from a patient treated with antithyroid drugs. The source is a female donor with Graves disease. CDR3s include the opening cysteine and the closing phenylalanine or tryptophan. The D gene is left open where the match is weak. Size is omitted from some rows. Given values are once, few, many or a class for expanded clones.

d_gene: .; v_gene: TRBV7-3; abundance: few; j_gene: TRBJ1-1; CDR3aa: CASSLGGSNTEAFF; CDR3nt: TGTGCCAGCAGCTTGGGTGGGTCGAACACTGAAGCTTTCTTT
d_gene: .; v_gene: TRBV7-9; abundance: .; j_gene: TRBJ1-1; CDR3aa: CASRPVFSEAFF; CDR3nt: TGTGCCAGCAGACCCGTATTTTCTGAAGCTTTCTTT
d_gene: .; v_gene: TRBV6-2/TRBV6-3; abundance: many; j_gene: TRBJ1-1; CDR3aa: CASSYFTLAEAFF; CDR3nt: TGTGCCAGCAGTTACTTCACACTCGCTGAAGCTTTCTTT
d_gene: .; v_gene: TRBV12-3/TRBV12-4; abundance: many; j_gene: TRBJ1-2; CDR3aa: CASSLRDGGGNTF; CDR3nt: TGTGCCAGCAGCCTCCGGGACGGAGGGGGGAACACCTTC
d_gene: .; v_gene: TRBV28; abundance: .; j_gene: TRBJ2-3; CDR3aa: CASSSPTDTQYF; CDR3nt: TGTGCCAGCAGTTCCCCTACAGATACGCAGTATTTT
d_gene: .; v_gene: TRBV3-1; abundance: many; j_gene: TRBJ1-5; CDR3aa: CASSHSGDQPQHF; CDR3nt: TGTGCCAGCAGCCACTCAGGAGACCAGCCCCAGCATTTT
d_gene: TRBD1; v_gene: TRBV29-1; abundance: .; j_gene: TRBJ2-6; CDR3aa: CSVEDRGRGANVLTF; CDR3nt: TGCAGCGTTGAAGACAGGGGGCGTGGGGCCAACGTCCTGACTTTC
d_gene: .; v_gene: TRBV6-2/TRBV6-3; abundance: many; j_gene: TRBJ2-5; CDR3aa: CASSYGQGVETQYF; CDR3nt: TGTGCCAGCAGTTACGGTCAGGGAGTGGAGACCCAGTACTTC
d_gene: TRBD1; v_gene: TRBV12-3/TRBV12-4; abundance: many; j_gene: TRBJ2-5; CDR3aa: CASSSQGLTSETQYF; CDR3nt: TGTGCCAGCAGTTCACAGGGGTTGACTTCGGAGACCCAGTACTTC
d_gene: TRBD1; v_gene: TRBV12-3/TRBV12-4; abundance: many; j_gene: TRBJ1-4; CDR3aa: CASRTGQILTF; CDR3nt: TGTGCCAGCAGGACGGGACAGATCCTGACCTTT
d_gene: .; v_gene: TRBV11-2; abundance: .; j_gene: TRBJ2-7; CDR3aa: CASSFRRGYEQYF; CDR3nt: TGTGCCAGCAGCTTCAGGCGCGGCTACGAGCAGTACTTC
d_gene: .; v_gene: TRBV28; abundance: few; j_gene: TRBJ2-7; CDR3aa: CASTTDSRPHEQYF; CDR3nt: TGTGCCAGCACGACGGATAGTCGGCCCCACGAGCAGTACTTC
d_gene: TRBD2; v_gene: TRBV7-2; abundance: many; j_gene: TRBJ2-7; CDR3aa: CASSFGLAGSYEQYF; CDR3nt: TGTGCCAGCAGCTTCGGACTAGCGGGGTCCTACGAGCAGTACTTC